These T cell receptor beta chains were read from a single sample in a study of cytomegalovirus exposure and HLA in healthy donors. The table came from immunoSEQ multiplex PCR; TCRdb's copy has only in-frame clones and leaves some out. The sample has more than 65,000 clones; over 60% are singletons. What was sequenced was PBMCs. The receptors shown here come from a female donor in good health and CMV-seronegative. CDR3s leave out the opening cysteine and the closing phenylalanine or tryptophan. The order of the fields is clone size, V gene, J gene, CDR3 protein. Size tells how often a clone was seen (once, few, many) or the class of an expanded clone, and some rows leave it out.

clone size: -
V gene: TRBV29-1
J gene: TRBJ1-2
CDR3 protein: SVGQGRGYT

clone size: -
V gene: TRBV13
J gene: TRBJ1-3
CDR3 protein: ASSLGPVSGNTIY

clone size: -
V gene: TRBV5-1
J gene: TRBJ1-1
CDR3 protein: ASTLGQTYTEAF

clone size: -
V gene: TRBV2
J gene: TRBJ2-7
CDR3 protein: ASSESHGEQY

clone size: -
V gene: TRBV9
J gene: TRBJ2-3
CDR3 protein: ASSVEGLAGTSTDTQY

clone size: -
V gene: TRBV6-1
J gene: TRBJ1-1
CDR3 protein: ASGLDPLGTEAF

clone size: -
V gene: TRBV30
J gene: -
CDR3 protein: AWKREHEQY

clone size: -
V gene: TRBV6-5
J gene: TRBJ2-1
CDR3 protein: ASSYSTSGRATEQF

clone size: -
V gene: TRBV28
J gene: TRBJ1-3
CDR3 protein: ASSSGFPYHTIY

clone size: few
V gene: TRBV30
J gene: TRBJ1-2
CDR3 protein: AWSEGTGNGYT

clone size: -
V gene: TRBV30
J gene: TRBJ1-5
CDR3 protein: AWSVGGRGRNQPQH

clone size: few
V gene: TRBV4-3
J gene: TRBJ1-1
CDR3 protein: ASSTRTAVNTEAF

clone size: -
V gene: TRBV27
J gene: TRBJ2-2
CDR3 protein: ASSNRGGELF

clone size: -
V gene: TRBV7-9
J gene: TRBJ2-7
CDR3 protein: ASSALGVYEQY

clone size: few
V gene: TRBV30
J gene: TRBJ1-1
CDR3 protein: AWSRKGGTEAF

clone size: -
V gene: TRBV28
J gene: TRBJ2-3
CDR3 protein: ASSITGGGDTQY

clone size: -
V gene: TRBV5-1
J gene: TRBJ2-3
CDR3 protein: ASSFGTRLAGGVDTQY

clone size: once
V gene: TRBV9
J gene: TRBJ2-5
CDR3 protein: ASSAYGQGQETQY